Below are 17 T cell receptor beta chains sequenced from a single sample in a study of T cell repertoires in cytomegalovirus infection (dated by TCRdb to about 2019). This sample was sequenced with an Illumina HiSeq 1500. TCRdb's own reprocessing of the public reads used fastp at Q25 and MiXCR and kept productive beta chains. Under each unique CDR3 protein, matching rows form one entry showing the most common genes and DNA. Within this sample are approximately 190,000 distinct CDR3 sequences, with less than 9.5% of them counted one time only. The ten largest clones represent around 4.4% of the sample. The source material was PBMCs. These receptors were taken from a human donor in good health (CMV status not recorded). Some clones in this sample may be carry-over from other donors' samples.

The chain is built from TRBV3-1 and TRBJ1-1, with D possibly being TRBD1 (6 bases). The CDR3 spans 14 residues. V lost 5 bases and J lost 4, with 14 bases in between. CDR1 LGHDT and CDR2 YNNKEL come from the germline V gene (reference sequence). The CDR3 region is CASSGLGGSTEAFF. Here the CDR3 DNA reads TGTGCCAGCAGCGGACTAGGGGGGAGCACTGAAGCTTTCTTT.

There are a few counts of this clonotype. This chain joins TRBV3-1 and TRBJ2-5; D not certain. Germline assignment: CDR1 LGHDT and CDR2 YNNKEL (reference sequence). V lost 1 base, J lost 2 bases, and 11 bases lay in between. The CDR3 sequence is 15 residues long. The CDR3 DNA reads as TGTGCCAGCAGCCAAGCGCCACAGAGACAAGAGACCCAGTACTTC. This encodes CASSQAPQRQETQYF.

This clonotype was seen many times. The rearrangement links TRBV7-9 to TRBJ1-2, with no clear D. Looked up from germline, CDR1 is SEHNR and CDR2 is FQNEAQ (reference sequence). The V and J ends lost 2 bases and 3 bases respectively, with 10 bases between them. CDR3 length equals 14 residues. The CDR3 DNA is TGTGCCAGCAGCTTACTCCGCAGCGACTATGGCTACACCTTC. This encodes CASSLLRSDYGYTF.

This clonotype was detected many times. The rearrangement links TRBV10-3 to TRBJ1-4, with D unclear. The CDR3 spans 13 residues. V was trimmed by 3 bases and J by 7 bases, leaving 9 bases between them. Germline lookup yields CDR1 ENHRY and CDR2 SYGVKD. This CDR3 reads CAISESKGEKLFF. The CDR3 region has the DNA TGTGCCATCAGTGAATCTAAGGGTGAAAAACTGTTTTTT.

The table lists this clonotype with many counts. The CDR3 nucleotides are TGTGCCAGCAGCTTAGACAGGGAAAGGAATTCACCCCTCCACTTT. Translating gives CASSLDRERNSPLHF. The chain couples TRBV7-2 to TRBJ1-6; tentatively, D is TRBD1 (6 bases). Trimming took off 1 base at V and 7 bases at J, with 11 bases between the two ends. Per germline, CDR1 SGHTA and CDR2 FQGNSA. This CDR3 is built from 15 residues.

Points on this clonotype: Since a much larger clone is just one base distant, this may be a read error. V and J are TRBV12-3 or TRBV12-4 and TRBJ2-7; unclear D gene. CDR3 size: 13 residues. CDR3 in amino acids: CAGSLEQNYEQYF. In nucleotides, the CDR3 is TGTGCCGGCAGTTTAGAACAGAATTACGAGCAGTACTTC.

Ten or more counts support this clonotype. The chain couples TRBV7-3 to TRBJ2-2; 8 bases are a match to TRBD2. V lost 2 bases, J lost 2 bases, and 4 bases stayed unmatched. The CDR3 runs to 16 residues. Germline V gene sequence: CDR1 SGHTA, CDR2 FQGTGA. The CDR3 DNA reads TGTGCCAGCAGCTTAGCGGGAGGCCCCAACACCGGGGAGCTGTTTTTT. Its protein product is CASSLAGGPNTGELFF.

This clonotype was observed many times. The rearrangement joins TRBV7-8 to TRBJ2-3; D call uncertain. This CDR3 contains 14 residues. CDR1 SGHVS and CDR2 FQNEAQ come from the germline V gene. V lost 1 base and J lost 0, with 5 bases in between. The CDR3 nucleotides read TGTGCCAGCAGCTTAGGGGTTAGCACAGATACGCAGTATTTT. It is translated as CASSLGVSTDTQYF.

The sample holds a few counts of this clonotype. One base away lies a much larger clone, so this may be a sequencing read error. The CDR3 here is CVSSRTSENGEQFF. CDR3 sequence (DNA): TGTGTCAGCAGTAGGACTAGCGAGAACGGTGAGCAGTTCTTC. This chain connects TRBV6-2 or TRBV6-3 to TRBJ2-1, with 9 positions matching TRBD2. The germline V gene encodes CDR1 MNHEY and CDR2 SVGEGT. The CDR3 sequence is 14 residues long.

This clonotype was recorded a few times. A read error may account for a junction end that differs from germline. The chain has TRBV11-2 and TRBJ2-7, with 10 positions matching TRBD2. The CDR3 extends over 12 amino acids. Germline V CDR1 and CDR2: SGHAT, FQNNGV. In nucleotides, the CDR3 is TGTGCCAGCAGCTTAGATGGGCTAGCGGGAGCTTTC. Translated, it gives CASSLDGLAGAF. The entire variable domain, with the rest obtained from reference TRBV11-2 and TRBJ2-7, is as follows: EAGVAQSPRYKIIEKRQSVAFWCNPISGHATLYWYQQILGQGPKLLIQFQNNGVVDDSQLPKDRFSAERLKGVDSTLKIQPAKLEDSAVYLCASSLDGLAGAFGPGTRLTVT.

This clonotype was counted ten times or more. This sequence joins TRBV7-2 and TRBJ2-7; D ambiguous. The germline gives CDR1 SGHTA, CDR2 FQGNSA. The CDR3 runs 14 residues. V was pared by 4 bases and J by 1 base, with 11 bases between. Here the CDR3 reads CASSSHYGSYEQYF. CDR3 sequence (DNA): TGTGCCAGCAGCTCCCACTATGGTTCCTACGAGCAGTACTTC.

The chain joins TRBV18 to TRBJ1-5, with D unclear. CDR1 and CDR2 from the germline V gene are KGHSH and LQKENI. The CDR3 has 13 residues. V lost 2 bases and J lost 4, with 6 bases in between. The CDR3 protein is CASSPTENQPQHF. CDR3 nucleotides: TGTGCCAGCTCACCAACCGAAAATCAGCCCCAGCATTTT.

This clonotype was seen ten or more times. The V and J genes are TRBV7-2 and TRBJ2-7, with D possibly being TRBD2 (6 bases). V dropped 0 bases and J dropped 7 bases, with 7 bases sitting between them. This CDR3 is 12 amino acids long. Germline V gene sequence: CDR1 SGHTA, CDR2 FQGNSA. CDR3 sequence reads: CASSLAGGEQYF. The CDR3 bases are TGTGCCAGCAGCTTAGCGGGGGGTGAGCAGTACTTC.

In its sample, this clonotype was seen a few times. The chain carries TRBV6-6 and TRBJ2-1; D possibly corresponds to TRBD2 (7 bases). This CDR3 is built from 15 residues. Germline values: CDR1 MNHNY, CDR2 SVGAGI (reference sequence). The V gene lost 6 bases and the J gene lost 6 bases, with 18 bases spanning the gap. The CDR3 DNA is TGTGCCAGCAGGCACCTCGGGGGGCGCCGCAATGAGCAGTTCTTC. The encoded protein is CASRHLGGRRNEQFF.

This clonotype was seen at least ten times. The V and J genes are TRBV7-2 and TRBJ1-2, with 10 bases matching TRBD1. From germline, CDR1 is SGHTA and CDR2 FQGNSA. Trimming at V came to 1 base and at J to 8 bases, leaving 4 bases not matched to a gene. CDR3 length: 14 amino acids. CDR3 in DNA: TGTGCCAGCAGCTTAGGGACAGGGGGAGGCGGCTACACCTTC. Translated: CASSLGTGGGGYTF.

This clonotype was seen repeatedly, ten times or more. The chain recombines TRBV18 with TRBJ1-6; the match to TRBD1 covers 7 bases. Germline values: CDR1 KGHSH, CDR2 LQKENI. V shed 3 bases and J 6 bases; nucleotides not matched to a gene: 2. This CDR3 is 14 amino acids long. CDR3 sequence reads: CASSPTGSNSPLHF. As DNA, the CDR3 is TGTGCCAGCTCACCGACAGGGTCTAATTCACCCCTCCACTTT.

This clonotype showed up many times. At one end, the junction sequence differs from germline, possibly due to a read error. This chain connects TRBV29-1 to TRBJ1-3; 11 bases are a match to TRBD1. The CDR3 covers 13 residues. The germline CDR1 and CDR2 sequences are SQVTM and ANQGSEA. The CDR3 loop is CSVAGTGGTTIYF. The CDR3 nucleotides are TGCAGCGTTGCCGGGACAGGGGGAACCACCATATATTTT.